The 5 T cell receptor beta chains given below trace back to one sample, sequenced in a study of response to subunit inactivated influenza vaccine (dated by TCRdb to the late 2010s). The library was obtained by RT-PCR. Sequencer: Illumina HiSeq 2500. TCRdb ran its own pipeline on the public reads, namely fastp trimming at Q25 and MiXCR clone calling, and kept in-frame beta chains. Every CDR3 protein is listed once, alongside the most common genes and DNA of its rows. Here the sample has about 540,000 distinct CDR3 sequences; approximately 24% occur a single time. The top ten hold about 2.8% of the sample. The same sample was also used in a study of T cells expressing NK-cell markers. The second paper states: The TCR beta cDNA libraries were made using 5'RACE template switching, a step that added both a universal primer site and unique molecular identifiers.

The material sequenced was CD4+ T cells sorted from PBMCs, taken approximately 12 days after vaccination. The receptor source for this set is a man in his fifties or sixties who received an inactivated influenza vaccine. Donor details come from another sample of the same person, matched by shared clones.

This clonotype has just a few counts. The chain has TRBV7-2 and TRBJ1-1; 9 bases match TRBD1. After removal of 8 bases from V and 3 bases from J, the junction contained 4 bases not matched to a gene. The CDR3 has 13 residues. The germline gives CDR1 SGHTA, CDR2 FQGNSA. The CDR3, as DNA: TGTGCCAGCGGTCGGACAGGGGACACTGAAGCTTTCTTT. Its protein is CASGRTGDTEAFF.

V usage is TRBV20-1 and J usage is TRBJ1-4; maybe TRBD1 (5 bases). CDR1 DFQATT and CDR2 SNEGSKA come from the germline V gene (reference sequence). The ends were cut back, 0 bases at V and 12 bases at J, with 11 bases in the middle. This CDR3 has 12 residues. The CDR3 loop reads CSAREDSRELFF. CDR3 DNA sequence: TGCAGTGCTAGAGAGGATAGCAGGGAACTGTTTTTT.

CDR3 nucleotides: TGCAGCGTTGAAGATCAGATGGAGACCCAGTACTTC. This sequence encodes CSVEDQMETQYF. This chain connects TRBV29-1 to TRBJ2-5; D is unresolved. The germline gives CDR1 SQVTM, CDR2 ANQGSEA. The V end lost 0 bases, the J end lost 5 bases, and 7 bases lay between the germline ends. This CDR3 spans 12 amino acids.

The table lists this clonotype with many counts. V usage is TRBV12-3 or TRBV12-4 and J usage is TRBJ1-6, with D possibly matching TRBD1 (5 bases). The CDR3 runs 14 residues. CDR3 coding DNA: TGTCTAAGTTACCGGGCCCCGGGGGATTCACCCCTCCACTTT. As protein: CLSYRAPGDSPLHF.

The sample holds a few counts of this clonotype. V gene TRBV2 combines with J gene TRBJ2-5; D ambiguous. The CDR3 contains 15 residues. Germline-derived CDR1 and CDR2 are SNHLY and FYNNEI. V gave up 2 bases and J gave up 2 bases, with 12 bases separating them. The CDR3 region has the DNA TGTGCCAGCAGTGAATCTGTGACGCTTCAAGAGACCCAGTACTTC. This gives the protein CASSESVTLQETQYF.